This TCR beta chain was recorded in a study of blood T cell repertoires in COVID-19 (TCRdb year 2020). Regarding the study in general: Collaborator samples came from the United States, Italy and Spain and covered acute and convalescent phases of COVID-19. The prospective study material was composed of cDNA or gDNA derived from T cells, B-cell-depleted T cells, or PBMCs. Subjects who had been exposed to COVID-19, were actively infected with it, or had recovered from it provided the deeply sampled blood TCRbeta repertoires that made up the dataset. A freely available public database, intended as a resource for researchers studying the immune response to SARS-CoV-2, is where the repertoires were released. Samples were obtained from the ongoing ImmuneRACE study (first 160 participants) and from some 1,300 subjects provided by 6 global collaborators. A de-identified subject ID, COVID-19 status, age in years and sex were almost always included in the sample metadata. Where HLA class I and class II types were available, the types were taken from metadata supplied by the sample provider, not from assay-based typing. Study-level results and caveats: The amount of clinical and demographic metadata varied by source and participant and was provided uncurated.

From the cysteine through the phenylalanine, the CDR3 covers 13 amino acids. Solely the CDR3 DNA is kept, with 39 bases framed from the first base. According to the germline V gene, CDR1 reads MNHEY and CDR2 reads SVGAGI. V is trimmed back by 5 bases and J by 2 bases, and the junction contains 0 bases that no gene match accounts for. TCRbeta CDR3 regions were amplified from genomic DNA using the immunoSEQ Assay, a bias-controlled multiplex PCR. Processing in the source paper ran as follows. The number of nucleated cells in each sample was estimated by amplification of reference gene primers within the assay. Sequence reads were collapsed and filtered to measure the absolute abundance of every unique TCRbeta CDR3 rearrangement. For each sample, productive Simpson clonality was calculated as the square root of Simpson's diversity index over productive rearrangements. TCRdb's version of the immuneACCESS table is confined to in-frame rearrangements and falls short of the full clone set. An unresolved V gene accounts for under half of the shortfall where checked; the remainder is of unknown origin. That table is the source of V, J and clone size, and D and trimming were worked out from the DNA. The sample contains roughly 460,000 clones, about 90% of them found a single time. The ten largest clones capture about 0.91% of the sample.

One collaborating source in Seattle enrolled patients while the patients were actively infected and followed the patients over time throughout the course of disease. Each collaborating institution followed its own protocols to collect whole blood in K2EDTA tubes. For TCRbeta analysis, collaborators shipped samples as frozen whole blood, isolated PBMCs, or DNA extracted from either of those sample types. Worth noting for this clone: Its specific antigen is unknown. The sample holds no much larger clone one base away, and base qualities are not on file.

This sequence was found in a man between 18 and 29 years old with COVID-19, enrolled during active disease. The source material was peripheral blood. The chain couples TRBV6-5 to TRBJ2-1; a stretch of 7 junction bases matches TRBD2. The bases read TGTGCCAGCAGTAGCGGGACCTACAATGAGCAGTTCTTC. It is translated as CASSSGTYNEQFF.